Following are 5 T cell receptor beta chains from one sample sequenced in a study of patients and donors after allogeneic stem cell transplantation. One entry per CDR3 protein, called by TCRdb with MiXCR from the RT-PCR reads. The data contain about a million distinct CDR3 sequences, under 20% of them seen just once; the ten biggest clones take up 5% to 6.5%. Sequenced input: blood, either unsorted or a sorted T cell fraction (not recorded which). The receptor set was obtained from a human donor who was either an allogeneic HSCT recipient or a stem cell or donor lymphocyte infusion donor (not recorded which). It is not recorded whose cells these are; they may come from a transplant donor.

Written as DNA, the CDR3 is TGTGCCAGCAGCCAAATGCTAAGCTCCTACAATGAGCAGTTCTTC. This codes for CASSQMLSSYNEQFF. V gene TRBV14 combines with J gene TRBJ2-1, with unresolved D. The CDR3 extends over 15 amino acids. V dropped 2 bases and J dropped 0 bases, with 8 bases sitting between them. Germline V gene sequence: CDR1 SGHDN, CDR2 FVKESK.

Many counts were recorded for this clonotype. The CDR3 nucleotides read TGTGCCAGCAGCCTCGGGGGGCTTCGCACAGATACGCAGTATTTT. Translation gives CASSLGGLRTDTQYF. The chain recombines TRBV11-2 with TRBJ2-3, with a tentative D call TRBD2 (7 bases). Germline CDR1 reads SGHAT; CDR2 reads FQNNGV. Trimming took 5 bases from V and 1 from J, leaving 13 bases between them. The CDR3 length is 15 residues.

The chain joins TRBV5-6 to TRBJ1-2; 8 positions match TRBD1. The CDR3 covers 14 residues. J was trimmed by 12 bases and V by 4 bases; bases with no gene match: 14. CDR1 and CDR2 (germline): SGHDT, YYEEEE. The CDR3: CASSQIGTGWKDTF. CDR3 DNA: TGTGCCAGCAGCCAAATAGGGACAGGATGGAAAGACACCTTC.

This chain links TRBV7-9 with TRBJ2-5; 8 bases are a match to TRBD1. Germline CDR1 is SEHNR and CDR2 is FQNEAQ (reference sequence). V was clipped by 1 base and J by 2 bases; unmatched bases: 6. The CDR3 consists of 16 residues. The CDR3 DNA follows: TGTGCCAGCAGCTTAGGGGCAGGGGGCGTTCAAGAGACCCAGTACTTC. It specifies CASSLGAGGVQETQYF.

The CDR3 here is CASSSSWRAETQYF. DNA for the CDR3: TGTGCCAGCAGTTCCTCATGGAGGGCAGAGACCCAGTACTTC. J is TRBJ2-5 and V is TRBV7-3, with D tentatively TRBD2 (6 bases). CDR1 and CDR2 from the germline V gene are SGHTA and FQGTGA. Trimming cost V 6 bases and J 4 bases, with 15 bases left between them. The CDR3 has 14 amino acids.